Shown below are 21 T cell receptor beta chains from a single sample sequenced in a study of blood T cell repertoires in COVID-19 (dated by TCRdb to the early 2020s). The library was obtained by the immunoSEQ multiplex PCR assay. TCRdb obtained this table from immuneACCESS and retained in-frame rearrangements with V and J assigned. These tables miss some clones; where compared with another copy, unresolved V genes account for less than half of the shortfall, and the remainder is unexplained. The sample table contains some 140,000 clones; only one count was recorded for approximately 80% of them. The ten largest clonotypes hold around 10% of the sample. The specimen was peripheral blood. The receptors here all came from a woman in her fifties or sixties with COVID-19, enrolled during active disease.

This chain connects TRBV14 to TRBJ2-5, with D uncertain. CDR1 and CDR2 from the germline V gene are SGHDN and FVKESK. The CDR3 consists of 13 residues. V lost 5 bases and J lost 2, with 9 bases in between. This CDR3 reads CASSIQIQETQYF. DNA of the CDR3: TGTGCCAGCAGCATACAGATACAAGAGACCCAGTACTTC. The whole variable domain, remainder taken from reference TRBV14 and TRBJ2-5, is EAGVTQFPSHSVIEKGQTVTLRCDPISGHDNLYWYRRVMGKEIKFLLHFVKESKQDESGMPNNRFLAERTGGTYSTLKVQPAELEDSGVYFCASSIQIQETQYFGPGTRLLVL.

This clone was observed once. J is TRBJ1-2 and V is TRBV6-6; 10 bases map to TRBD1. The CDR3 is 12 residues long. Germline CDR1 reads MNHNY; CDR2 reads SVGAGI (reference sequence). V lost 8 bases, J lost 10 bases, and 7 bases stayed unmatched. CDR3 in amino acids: CASLDRGQDYTF. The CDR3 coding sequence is TGTGCCAGCCTCGACAGGGGGCAAGACTACACCTTC.

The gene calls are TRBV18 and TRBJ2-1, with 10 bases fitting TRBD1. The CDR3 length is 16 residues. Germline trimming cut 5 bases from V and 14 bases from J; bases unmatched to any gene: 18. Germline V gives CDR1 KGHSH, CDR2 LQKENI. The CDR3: CASSTWSGTGVEMEFF. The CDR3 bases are TGTGCCAGCTCAACATGGTCCGGGACAGGGGTCGAGATGGAGTTCTTC.

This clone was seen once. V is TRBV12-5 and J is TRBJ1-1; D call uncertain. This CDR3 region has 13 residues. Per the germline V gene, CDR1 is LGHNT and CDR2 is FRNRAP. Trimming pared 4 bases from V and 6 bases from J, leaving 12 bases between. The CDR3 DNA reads TGTGCTAGTGGTTCCTTCGTTGAGGCTGAAGCTTTCTTT. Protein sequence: CASGSFVEAEAFF.

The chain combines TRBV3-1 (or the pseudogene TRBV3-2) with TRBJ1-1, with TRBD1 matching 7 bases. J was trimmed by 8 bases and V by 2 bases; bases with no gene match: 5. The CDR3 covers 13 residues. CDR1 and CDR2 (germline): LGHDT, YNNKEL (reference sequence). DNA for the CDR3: TGTGCCAGCAGCCAATCACCGGGACAGGAAGCTTTCTTT. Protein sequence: CASSQSPGQEAFF.

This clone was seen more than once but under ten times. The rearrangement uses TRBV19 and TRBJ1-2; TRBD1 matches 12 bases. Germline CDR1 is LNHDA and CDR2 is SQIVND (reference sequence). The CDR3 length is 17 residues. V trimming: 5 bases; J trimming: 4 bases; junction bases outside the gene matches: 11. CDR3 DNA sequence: TGTGCCAGTAGTTACCCGGGACAGGGGGCAGGCAGCTATGGCTACACCTTC. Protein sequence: CASSYPGQGAGSYGYTF.

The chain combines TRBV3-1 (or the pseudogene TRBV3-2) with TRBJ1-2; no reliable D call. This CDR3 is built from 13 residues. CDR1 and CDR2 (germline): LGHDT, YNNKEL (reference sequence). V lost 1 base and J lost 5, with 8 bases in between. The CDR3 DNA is TGTGCCAGCAGCCAAGGAGGGCGGTATGGCTACACCTTC. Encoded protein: CASSQGGRYGYTF.

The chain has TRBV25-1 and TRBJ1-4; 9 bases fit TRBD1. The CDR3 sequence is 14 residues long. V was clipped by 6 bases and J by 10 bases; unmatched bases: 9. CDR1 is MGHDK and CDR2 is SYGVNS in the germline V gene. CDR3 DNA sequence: TGTGCCAGCAGCCCCGGGACAGGGTTCGGAAAACTGTTTTTT. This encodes CASSPGTGFGKLFF.

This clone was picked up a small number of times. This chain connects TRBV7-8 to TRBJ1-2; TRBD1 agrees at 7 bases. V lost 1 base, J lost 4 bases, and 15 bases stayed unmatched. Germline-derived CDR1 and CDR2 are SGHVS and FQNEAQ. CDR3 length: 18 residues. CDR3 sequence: CASSLGPLGQVLFYGYTF. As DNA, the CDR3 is TGTGCCAGCAGCTTAGGCCCCTTAGGACAGGTCCTCTTCTATGGCTACACCTTC.

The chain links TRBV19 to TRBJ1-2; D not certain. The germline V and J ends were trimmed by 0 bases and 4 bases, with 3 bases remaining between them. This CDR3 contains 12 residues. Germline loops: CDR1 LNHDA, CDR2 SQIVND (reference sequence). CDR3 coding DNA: TGTGCCAGTAGTATAGACGGCTATGGCTACACCTTC. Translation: CASSIDGYGYTF. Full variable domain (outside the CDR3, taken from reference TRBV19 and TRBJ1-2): DGGITQSPKYLFRKEGQNVTLSCEQNLNHDAMYWYRQDPGQGLRLIYYSQIVNDFQKGDIAEGYSVSREKKESFPLTVTSAQKNPTAFYLCASSIDGYGYTFGSGTRLTVV.

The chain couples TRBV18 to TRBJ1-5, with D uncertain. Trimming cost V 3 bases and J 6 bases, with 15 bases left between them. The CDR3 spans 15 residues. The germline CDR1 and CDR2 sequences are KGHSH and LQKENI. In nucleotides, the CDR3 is TGTGCCAGCTCACCTCCGAGCGGGGTTTCTCAGCCCCAGCATTTT. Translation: CASSPPSGVSQPQHF. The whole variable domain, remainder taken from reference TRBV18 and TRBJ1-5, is NAGVMQNPRHLVRRRGQEARLRCSPMKGHSHVYWYRQLPEEGLKFMVYLQKENIIDESGMPKERFSAEFPKEGPSILRIQQVVRGDSAAYFCASSPPSGVSQPQHFGDGTRLSIL.

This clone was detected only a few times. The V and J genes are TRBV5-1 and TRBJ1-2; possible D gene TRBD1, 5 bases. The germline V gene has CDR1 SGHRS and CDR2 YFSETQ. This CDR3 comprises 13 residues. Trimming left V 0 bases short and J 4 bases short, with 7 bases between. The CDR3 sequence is CASSLADSYGYTF. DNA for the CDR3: TGCGCCAGCAGCTTGGCCGACAGCTATGGCTACACCTTC. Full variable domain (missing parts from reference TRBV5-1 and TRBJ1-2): KAGVTQTPRYLIKTRGQQVTLSCSPISGHRSVSWYQQTPGQGLQFLFEYFSETQRNKGNFPGRFSGRQFSNSRSEMNVSTLELGDSALYLCASSLADSYGYTFGSGTRLTVV.

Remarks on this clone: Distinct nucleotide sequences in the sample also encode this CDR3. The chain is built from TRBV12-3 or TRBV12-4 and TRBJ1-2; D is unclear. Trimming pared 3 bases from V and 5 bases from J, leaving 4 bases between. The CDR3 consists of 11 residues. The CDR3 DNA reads TGTGCCAGCAGTTTGAGTTATGGCTACACCTTC. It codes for CASSLSYGYTF.

The DNA for the CDR3 is TGTGCCAGCAGCCCCCTGGGGACAGGGTTTTTGGCTTTCTTT. It specifies CASSPLGTGFLAFF. V is TRBV3-1 (or the pseudogene TRBV3-2) and J is TRBJ1-1; 9 nucleotides line up with TRBD1. The CDR3 covers 14 residues. With 4 bases clipped from V and 11 bases from J, the junction kept 11 bases outside the gene matches. Germline V gene data show CDR1 as LGHDT and CDR2 as YNNKEL (reference sequence).

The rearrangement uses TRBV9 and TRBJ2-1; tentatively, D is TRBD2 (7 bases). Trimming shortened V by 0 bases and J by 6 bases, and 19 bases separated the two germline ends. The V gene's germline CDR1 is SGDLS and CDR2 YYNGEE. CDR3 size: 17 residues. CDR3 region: CASSVGGQRGLGNEQFF. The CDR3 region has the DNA TGTGCCAGCAGCGTAGGGGGGCAGCGGGGCTTAGGCAATGAGCAGTTCTTC.

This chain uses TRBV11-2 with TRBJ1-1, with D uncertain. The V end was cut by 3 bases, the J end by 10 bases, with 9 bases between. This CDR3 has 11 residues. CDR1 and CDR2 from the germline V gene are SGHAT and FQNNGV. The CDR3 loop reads CASSFHAGAFF. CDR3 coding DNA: TGTGCCAGCAGCTTTCATGCAGGAGCTTTCTTT.

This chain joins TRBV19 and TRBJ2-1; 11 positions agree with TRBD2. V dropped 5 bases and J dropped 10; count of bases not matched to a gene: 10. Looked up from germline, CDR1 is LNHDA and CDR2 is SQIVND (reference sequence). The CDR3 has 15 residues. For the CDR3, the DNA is TGTGCCAGTAGTTCCGGGACTAGCGGCGGGAGGGAGCAGTTCTTC. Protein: CASSSGTSGGREQFF.

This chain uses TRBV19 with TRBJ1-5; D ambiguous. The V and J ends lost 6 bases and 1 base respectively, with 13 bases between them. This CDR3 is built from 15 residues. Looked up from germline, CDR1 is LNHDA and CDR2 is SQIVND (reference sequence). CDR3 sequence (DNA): TGTGCCAGTAGCCTCCCTGGCACCAGCAATCAGCCCCAGCATTTT. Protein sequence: CASSLPGTSNQPQHF.

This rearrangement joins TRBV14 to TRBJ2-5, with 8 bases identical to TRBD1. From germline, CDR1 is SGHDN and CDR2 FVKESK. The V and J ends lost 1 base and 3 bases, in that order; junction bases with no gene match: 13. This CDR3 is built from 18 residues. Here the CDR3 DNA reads TGTGCCAGCAGCCAAGTCAAGCAGCGGCAGGGGGCAGAAGAGACCCAGTACTTC. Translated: CASSQVKQRQGAEETQYF.

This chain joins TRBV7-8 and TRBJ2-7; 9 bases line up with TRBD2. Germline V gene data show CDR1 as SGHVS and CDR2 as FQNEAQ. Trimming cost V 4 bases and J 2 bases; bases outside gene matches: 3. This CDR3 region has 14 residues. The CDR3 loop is CASSYSGGTYEQYF. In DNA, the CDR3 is TGTGCCAGCAGCTATAGCGGGGGAACCTACGAGCAGTACTTC.

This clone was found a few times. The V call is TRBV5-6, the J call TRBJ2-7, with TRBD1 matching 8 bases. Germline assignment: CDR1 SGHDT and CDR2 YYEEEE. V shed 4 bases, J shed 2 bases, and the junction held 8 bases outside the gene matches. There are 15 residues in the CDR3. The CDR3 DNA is TGTGCCAGCAGCGGCGCAGGGGGCTCTACCTACGAGCAGTACTTC. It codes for CASSGAGGSTYEQYF.